These T cell receptor beta chains were read from a single sample in a study of post-analysis software for immune sequencing data. TCRdb re-called the PCR reads through MiXCR, storing one row per CDR3 protein. This table holds just over 250,000 distinct CDR3 sequences, 35% to 40% found once. Input material: blood. These receptors were obtained from a girl between 5 and 17 years old with multiple sclerosis. CDR3s include the opening cysteine and the closing phenylalanine or tryptophan. A D gene is named only where the DNA matches it firmly. Clone size, where shown, is once, few, many, or a class for clones that have expanded.

CDR3 protein: CASSEGLAGFTDTQYF
CDR3 DNA: TGTGCCAGCAGTGAGGGACTAGCGGGTTTCACAGATACGCAGTATTTT
D gene: TRBD2
J gene: TRBJ2-3
clone size: .
V gene: TRBV12-3/TRBV12-4

CDR3 protein: CASSYASGTGEGEQYF
CDR3 DNA: TGTGCCAGCAGTTACGCTTCCGGGACAGGAGAGGGTGAGCAGTACTTC
D gene: TRBD1
J gene: TRBJ2-7
clone size: few
V gene: TRBV6-6

CDR3 protein: CASSLGPGVGNEQYF
CDR3 DNA: TGTGCCAGCAGCTTAGGTCCGGGAGTCGGTAACGAGCAGTACTTC
D gene: .
J gene: TRBJ2-7
clone size: .
V gene: TRBV7-2

CDR3 protein: CASSFRETQYF
CDR3 DNA: TGTGCCAGCAGTTTCAGGGAGACCCAGTACTTC
D gene: .
J gene: TRBJ2-5
clone size: many
V gene: TRBV12-3/TRBV12-4

CDR3 protein: CASTRTEAFF
CDR3 DNA: TGTGCCAGCACCCGGACTGAAGCTTTCTTT
D gene: .
J gene: TRBJ1-1
clone size: many
V gene: TRBV12-3/TRBV12-4

CDR3 protein: CSVEPRDGYTF
CDR3 DNA: TGCAGCGTTGAACCCCGTGATGGCTACACCTTC
D gene: .
J gene: TRBJ1-2
clone size: .
V gene: TRBV29-1

CDR3 protein: CASSPAGGNTEAFF
CDR3 DNA: TGTGCCAGCAGTCCCGCAGGGGGGAACACTGAAGCTTTCTTT
D gene: TRBD1
J gene: TRBJ1-1
clone size: .
V gene: TRBV12-3/TRBV12-4

CDR3 protein: CASMGGSSAKNIQYF
CDR3 DNA: TGTGCCAGCATGGGCGGGTCGTCGGCCAAAAACATTCAGTACTTC
D gene: .
J gene: TRBJ2-4
clone size: many
V gene: TRBV2

CDR3 protein: CASSKDSYGYTF
CDR3 DNA: TGCGCCAGCAGCAAAGACAGCTATGGCTACACCTTC
D gene: .
J gene: TRBJ1-2
clone size: many
V gene: TRBV5-1

CDR3 protein: CASSQDPRTVRQYF
CDR3 DNA: TGCGCCAGCAGCCAAGATCCCCGGACTGTACGGCAGTACTTC
D gene: .
J gene: TRBJ2-7
clone size: many
V gene: TRBV4-1

CDR3 protein: CASSYSQTEPHSGNTIYF
CDR3 DNA: TGTGCCAGCAGTTACAGCCAAACAGAACCTCACTCTGGAAACACCATATATTTT
D gene: .
J gene: TRBJ1-3
clone size: few
V gene: TRBV6-5

CDR3 protein: CASSQGVGLNNYGYTF
CDR3 DNA: TGCGCCAGCAGCCAAGGGGTAGGGCTTAATAACTATGGCTACACCTTC
D gene: .
J gene: TRBJ1-2
clone size: .
V gene: TRBV4-1

CDR3 protein: CASSLSSGGASETQYF
CDR3 DNA: TGTGCCAGCAGTTTATCTTCCGGGGGGGCCAGCGAGACCCAGTACTTC
D gene: TRBD2
J gene: TRBJ2-5
clone size: many
V gene: TRBV28

CDR3 protein: CASLSPTANSPLHF
CDR3 DNA: TGTGCCAGCCTCTCACCAACGGCGAATTCACCCCTCCACTTT
D gene: .
J gene: TRBJ1-6
clone size: many
V gene: TRBV28

CDR3 protein: CATSSPAGAYNEQFF
CDR3 DNA: TGTGCCACCAGCAGTCCAGCGGGAGCCTACAATGAGCAGTTCTTC
D gene: TRBD2
J gene: TRBJ2-1
clone size: .
V gene: TRBV15

CDR3 protein: CAWSVGGGGYGYTF
CDR3 DNA: TGTGCCTGGAGTGTTGGGGGAGGCGGATATGGCTACACCTTC
D gene: .
J gene: TRBJ1-2
clone size: .
V gene: TRBV30

CDR3 protein: CSAYRGLSYEQYF
CDR3 DNA: TGCAGTGCTTACCGGGGCCTCTCCTACGAGCAGTACTTC
D gene: .
J gene: TRBJ2-7
clone size: .
V gene: TRBV20-1

CDR3 protein: CASSSLGTEAFF
CDR3 DNA: TGTGCCAGCAGTTCTTTAGGCACTGAAGCTTTCTTT
D gene: .
J gene: TRBJ1-1
clone size: few
V gene: TRBV28

CDR3 protein: CASSRGLAGDADTQYF
CDR3 DNA: TGTGCCAGCAGCCGAGGACTAGCGGGAGACGCAGATACGCAGTATTTT
D gene: TRBD2
J gene: TRBJ2-3
clone size: many
V gene: TRBV7-3

CDR3 protein: CASSYGTPTYNEQFF
CDR3 DNA: TGTGCCAGCAGTTACGGGACACCTACCTACAATGAGCAGTTCTTC
D gene: .
J gene: TRBJ2-1
clone size: .
V gene: TRBV6-5

CDR3 protein: CASSLVRQELSYEQYF
CDR3 DNA: TGCGCCAGCAGCTTGGTTCGGCAGGAACTATCCTACGAGCAGTACTTC
D gene: .
J gene: TRBJ2-7
clone size: .
V gene: TRBV5-1

CDR3 protein: CASSRGTDRGYTF
CDR3 DNA: TGTGCCAGCAGCCGTGGGACCGATCGTGGCTACACCTTC
D gene: .
J gene: TRBJ1-2
clone size: many
V gene: TRBV12-3/TRBV12-4

CDR3 protein: CASSLAASGYGYTF
CDR3 DNA: TGCGCCAGCAGCTTGGCCGCGTCCGGGTATGGCTACACCTTC
D gene: .
J gene: TRBJ1-2
clone size: many
V gene: TRBV5-1

CDR3 protein: CASSPRSPNEQFF
CDR3 DNA: TGTGCCAGCAGCCCCCGATCGCCCAATGAGCAGTTCTTC
D gene: .
J gene: TRBJ2-1
clone size: many
V gene: TRBV7-2

CDR3 protein: CASSLVGSGEQFF
CDR3 DNA: TGTGCCAGCAGCTTGGTAGGGTCAGGAGAGCAGTTCTTC
D gene: .
J gene: TRBJ2-1
clone size: many
V gene: TRBV5-4

CDR3 protein: CSVRGVRGNIQYF
CDR3 DNA: TGCAGTGTAAGAGGGGTACGGGGAAACATTCAGTACTTC
D gene: .
J gene: TRBJ2-4
clone size: .
V gene: TRBV20-1

CDR3 protein: CSAKLGPPNTEAFF
CDR3 DNA: TGCAGTGCTAAATTGGGACCGCCGAACACTGAAGCTTTCTTT
D gene: .
J gene: TRBJ1-1
clone size: many
V gene: TRBV20-1

CDR3 protein: CSAGPGSGGEQYF
CDR3 DNA: TGCAGTGCTGGGCCGGGTAGCGGGGGCGAGCAGTACTTC
D gene: TRBD2
J gene: TRBJ2-7
clone size: .
V gene: TRBV20-1

CDR3 protein: CASSQTGLAATSYEQYF
CDR3 DNA: TGTGCCAGCAGCCAAACGGGACTAGCGGCCACCTCCTACGAGCAGTACTTC
D gene: TRBD2
J gene: TRBJ2-7
clone size: .
V gene: TRBV3-1

CDR3 protein: CASTLGEGRTYEQYF
CDR3 DNA: TGCGCCAGCACACTGGGGGAGGGACGGACCTACGAGCAGTACTTC
D gene: TRBD2
J gene: TRBJ2-7
clone size: few
V gene: TRBV5-1

CDR3 protein: CASSPQFGPGELFF
CDR3 DNA: TGCGCCAGCAGCCCCCAATTTGGTCCCGGGGAGCTGTTTTTT
D gene: .
J gene: TRBJ2-2
clone size: many
V gene: TRBV5-1

CDR3 protein: CASSLTSGTVGETQYF
CDR3 DNA: TGTGCCAGCAGCTTGACTAGCGGGACAGTGGGAGAGACCCAGTACTTC
D gene: TRBD2
J gene: TRBJ2-5
clone size: .
V gene: TRBV5-5

CDR3 protein: CASSQGLAGYEETQYF
CDR3 DNA: TGCGCCAGCAGCCAAGGACTAGCGGGGTACGAAGAGACCCAGTACTTC
D gene: TRBD2
J gene: TRBJ2-5
clone size: many
V gene: TRBV5-1

CDR3 protein: CSVESLAGHGDTQYF
CDR3 DNA: TGCAGCGTTGAAAGTCTAGCAGGACACGGGGATACGCAGTATTTT
D gene: .
J gene: TRBJ2-3
clone size: many
V gene: TRBV29-1

CDR3 protein: CASSPQGGVYTEAFF
CDR3 DNA: TGTGCCAGCTCTCCGCAGGGGGGGGTGTACACTGAAGCTTTCTTT
D gene: TRBD1
J gene: TRBJ1-1
clone size: many
V gene: TRBV6-5

CDR3 protein: CSAGGLAHGGEQFF
CDR3 DNA: TGCAGCGCCGGGGGCCTAGCGCACGGGGGGGAGCAGTTCTTC
D gene: .
J gene: TRBJ2-1
clone size: many
V gene: TRBV29-1

CDR3 protein: CAIKSDRAGGEYEQYF
CDR3 DNA: TGTGCCATCAAGTCGGACAGGGCAGGGGGAGAGTACGAGCAGTACTTC
D gene: TRBD1
J gene: TRBJ2-7
clone size: .
V gene: TRBV10-3

CDR3 protein: CASSLPDREGLAKNIQYF
CDR3 DNA: TGTGCCAGCAGCCTCCCGGACAGGGAAGGGTTGGCCAAAAACATTCAGTACTTC
D gene: TRBD1
J gene: TRBJ2-4
clone size: many
V gene: TRBV7-9

CDR3 protein: CASSLAGASDTQYF
CDR3 DNA: TGCGCCAGCAGCTTGGCTGGGGCGTCAGATACGCAGTATTTT
D gene: .
J gene: TRBJ2-3
clone size: few
V gene: TRBV5-1

CDR3 protein: CSAEHLGEQFF
CDR3 DNA: TGCAGTGCTGAGCACCTGGGTGAGCAGTTCTTC
D gene: .
J gene: TRBJ2-1
clone size: .
V gene: TRBV20-1

CDR3 protein: CATSGLAGTGELFF
CDR3 DNA: TGTGCCACTTCGGGACTAGCTGGCACCGGGGAGCTGTTTTTT
D gene: TRBD2
J gene: TRBJ2-2
clone size: .
V gene: TRBV15

CDR3 protein: CASSFTGTDTQYF
CDR3 DNA: TGTGCCAGCAGCTTTACAGGGACAGATACGCAGTATTTT
D gene: .
J gene: TRBJ2-3
clone size: many
V gene: TRBV7-2

CDR3 protein: CASSLGPGTGVWKTQYF
CDR3 DNA: TGCGCCAGCAGCTTGGGGCCCGGGACAGGGGTCTGGAAGACCCAGTACTTC
D gene: TRBD1
J gene: TRBJ2-5
clone size: few
V gene: TRBV5-1

CDR3 protein: CASSQDIGLRTGLFF
CDR3 DNA: TGCGCCAGCAGCCAAGACATCGGGCTTCGAACGGGACTGTTTTTT
D gene: .
J gene: TRBJ1-4
clone size: many
V gene: TRBV4-1

CDR3 protein: CASSYGEDGGNEQFF
CDR3 DNA: TGTGCCAGCAGTTATGGGGAAGACGGTGGAAATGAGCAGTTCTTC
D gene: .
J gene: TRBJ2-1
clone size: many
V gene: TRBV6-5

CDR3 protein: CASSLRQNIQYF
CDR3 DNA: TGTGCCAGCAGCTTACGGCAAAACATTCAGTACTTC
D gene: .
J gene: TRBJ2-4
clone size: many
V gene: TRBV7-9

CDR3 protein: CASSLNYRGYSPLHF
CDR3 DNA: TGTGCCAGCAGCCTCAACTACAGGGGCTATTCACCCCTCCACTTT
D gene: TRBD1
J gene: TRBJ1-6
clone size: many
V gene: TRBV3-1

CDR3 protein: CASRTGNSFHNEQFF
CDR3 DNA: TGTGCCAGCAGAACAGGGAACAGTTTTCACAATGAGCAGTTCTTC
D gene: .
J gene: TRBJ2-1
clone size: .
V gene: TRBV12-3/TRBV12-4

CDR3 protein: CSVRGKLNEKLFF
CDR3 DNA: TGCAGCGTAAGGGGGAAACTAAATGAAAAACTGTTTTTT
D gene: .
J gene: TRBJ1-4
clone size: many
V gene: TRBV29-1

CDR3 protein: CASSIGQGTDTQYF
CDR3 DNA: TGTGCCAGCAGTATCGGACAGGGAACAGATACGCAGTATTTT
D gene: TRBD1
J gene: TRBJ2-3
clone size: many
V gene: TRBV28

CDR3 protein: CASSFAEQFF
CDR3 DNA: TGTGCCAGCAGTTTCGCTGAGCAGTTCTTC
D gene: .
J gene: TRBJ2-1
clone size: many
V gene: TRBV28

CDR3 protein: CASSLGWAARETQYF
CDR3 DNA: TGTGCCAGCAGCTTAGGGTGGGCGGCGCGAGAGACCCAGTACTTC
D gene: .
J gene: TRBJ2-5
clone size: many
V gene: TRBV7-3

CDR3 protein: CATSDPQGGYGYTF
CDR3 DNA: TGTGCCACCAGTGACCCACAGGGAGGCTATGGCTACACCTTC
D gene: .
J gene: TRBJ1-2
clone size: many
V gene: TRBV24-1

CDR3 protein: CASSLSFEPQHF
CDR3 DNA: TGTGCCAGCAGTCTCTCTTTTGAGCCCCAGCATTTT
D gene: .
J gene: TRBJ1-5
clone size: few
V gene: TRBV6-2/TRBV6-3

CDR3 protein: CASSGQSTYEQYF
CDR3 DNA: TGTGCCAGCAGCGGACAGAGCACCTACGAGCAGTACTTC
D gene: .
J gene: TRBJ2-7
clone size: many
V gene: TRBV2